Each of the 25 T cell receptor beta chains below was sequenced from the same sample in a study of blood T cell repertoires in COVID-19. The method was immunoSEQ multiplex PCR; TCRdb's version includes in-frame clones alone and lacks a portion of them. This table holds about 160,000 clones, 81% found once. The source material was PBMCs or T cells enriched from blood (not recorded which). The receptors come from a woman aged 40-49 years with acute COVID-19.

V usage is TRBV5-1 and J usage is TRBJ1-1; D is perhaps TRBD1 (5 bases). The CDR3 loop spans 15 amino acids. Germline V gene sequence: CDR1 SGHRS, CDR2 YFSETQ. Trimming stripped 0 bases from V and 1 base from J, with 10 bases between. The CDR3 DNA follows: TGCGCCAGCAGCTTGGACAGGCGTGGGAACACTGAAGCTTTCTTT. Translated, it gives CASSLDRRGNTEAFF.

This clone was counted ten times or more. The chain couples TRBV6-4 to TRBJ2-1; D perhaps matches TRBD2 (6 bases). From germline, CDR1 is MRHNA and CDR2 SNTAGT. The CDR3 spans 14 residues. Trimming shortened V by 2 bases and J by 6 bases, and 11 bases separated the two germline ends. CDR3 region: CASSDLSGSNEQFF. The CDR3 nucleotides are TGTGCCAGCAGTGACCTATCCGGGAGCAATGAGCAGTTCTTC.

The chain is built from TRBV3-1 (or the pseudogene TRBV3-2) and TRBJ2-2, with 8 bases fitting TRBD1. The germline V gene encodes CDR1 LGHDT and CDR2 YNNKEL (reference sequence). Trimming cost V 3 bases and J 7 bases; bases outside gene matches: 13. CDR3 length: 17 residues. CDR3 residues: CASSHRAGGGIGGELFF. The CDR3 region has the DNA TGTGCCAGCAGCCATCGGGCAGGGGGCGGAATAGGCGGGGAGCTGTTTTTT.

The rearrangement joins TRBV28 to TRBJ1-1, with TRBD1 matching over 7 bases. Trimming cost V 4 bases and J 7 bases; bases outside gene matches: 6. Germline V gives CDR1 MDHEN, CDR2 SYDVKM. This CDR3 is built from 13 residues. DNA for the CDR3: TGTGCCAGCAGTTCCGGGACAGCGCATGAAGCTTTCTTT. This encodes CASSSGTAHEAFF.

This chain joins TRBV9 and TRBJ2-7, with a possible D match to TRBD2 (5 bases). Germline V lookup: CDR1 SGDLS, CDR2 YYNGEE. The CDR3 contains 14 residues. V was shortened by 4 bases and J by 2 bases, with 13 bases between the two germline ends. CDR3: CASSPGGGTYEQYF. DNA of the CDR3: TGTGCCAGCAGCCCCGGCGGAGGAACCTACGAGCAGTACTTC.

J is TRBJ1-4 and V is TRBV7-9; 10 nucleotides agree with TRBD1. Germline values: CDR1 SEHNR, CDR2 FQNEAQ (reference sequence). V dropped 5 bases and J dropped 5; count of bases not matched to a gene: 2. The CDR3 is 14 amino acids. CDR3 DNA: TGTGCCAGCAGCCCGGGACAGGGGAATGAAAAACTGTTTTTT. It yields the protein CASSPGQGNEKLFF.

The rearrangement uses TRBV4-1 and TRBJ2-1, with 12 positions matching TRBD2. The trim removed 1 base at V and 10 bases at J, leaving 8 bases unmatched. CDR1 is MGHRA, CDR2 YSYEKL, per germline. The CDR3 sequence is 16 residues long. The CDR3 DNA reads TGCGCCAGCAGCCAAGGCAGGACTAGCGGGACAGAAGAGCAGTTCTTC. Its protein product is CASSQGRTSGTEEQFF.

The chain uses TRBV5-6 and TRBJ2-7; the match to TRBD2 covers 8 bases. With 0 bases clipped from V and 2 bases from J, the junction kept 4 bases outside the gene matches. The CDR3 is 15 amino acids. Germline V gene sequence: CDR1 SGHDT, CDR2 YYEEEE. CDR3 sequence: CASSLESSGAYEQYF. The DNA of the CDR3 is TGTGCCAGCAGCTTGGAGAGTAGCGGGGCCTACGAGCAGTACTTC.

The chain links TRBV18 to TRBJ1-2, with TRBD1 matching 8 bases. The trim removed 5 bases at V and 8 bases at J, leaving 10 bases unmatched. The CDR3 length is 14 residues. Per the germline V gene, CDR1 is KGHSH and CDR2 is LQKENI. This chain's CDR3 is CASSSLGQGDGYTF. CDR3 nucleotide sequence: TGTGCCAGCTCATCATTAGGACAGGGCGACGGCTACACCTTC.

This chain joins TRBV3-1 (or the pseudogene TRBV3-2) and TRBJ2-1, with TRBD2 identical over 7 bases. Germline CDR1 LGHDT, CDR2 YNNKEL (reference sequence). This CDR3 comprises 13 residues. The V gene end was trimmed by 1 base and the J gene end by 10 bases; junction bases not matched to a gene: 4. The CDR3 bases are TGTGCCAGCAGCCAAGCGGGGAGGGTGGAGCAGTTCTTC. Translation gives CASSQAGRVEQFF.

This clone has a handful of counts. The chain recombines TRBV6-5 with TRBJ2-2; weak D call: TRBD1 (6 bases). Germline values: CDR1 MNHEY, CDR2 SVGAGI. The CDR3 is made up of 16 amino acids. Trimming took off 4 bases at V and 1 base at J, with 13 bases between the two ends. The DNA of the CDR3 is TGTGCCAGCAGTTTACAGGGAAGCCTGAACACCGGGGAGCTGTTTTTT. Its protein is CASSLQGSLNTGELFF.

The V and J genes are TRBV5-1 and TRBJ1-3, with 8 positions matching TRBD1. J lost 4 bases, V lost 4 bases, and 7 bases had no gene match. The CDR3 contains 15 residues. The germline V gene has CDR1 SGHRS and CDR2 YFSETQ. CDR3 region: CASSLQGASGNTIYF. The DNA for the CDR3 is TGCGCCAGCAGCCTTCAGGGGGCCTCGGGAAACACCATATATTTT.

This chain joins TRBV7-9 and TRBJ2-1, with D tentatively TRBD1 (5 bases). The CDR3 extends over 14 amino acids. The germline gives CDR1 SEHNR, CDR2 FQNEAQ (reference sequence). Trimming pared 3 bases from V and 5 bases from J, leaving 11 bases between. The CDR3 sequence is CASSLGLTHNEQFF. Written as DNA, the CDR3 is TGTGCCAGCAGCTTGGGGCTTACCCACAATGAGCAGTTCTTC.

The V and J genes are TRBV7-2 and TRBJ2-1; 10 nucleotides line up with TRBD2. CDR3 length: 14 residues. The J segment lost 7 bases and the V segment lost 5 bases, leaving 5 bases of the junction unmatched. Germline V gene sequence: CDR1 SGHTA, CDR2 FQGNSA. The CDR3 protein is CASSISGGGNEQFF. The CDR3, as DNA: TGTGCCAGCAGCATCAGCGGGGGGGGGAATGAGCAGTTCTTC.

In this sample, this clone turned up a few times. The chain is built from TRBV6-4 and TRBJ2-1; the match to TRBD1 covers 8 bases. The CDR3 spans 19 residues. Germline V gene sequence: CDR1 MRHNA, CDR2 SNTAGT. Germline trimming cut 0 bases from V and 2 bases from J; bases unmatched to any gene: 12. CDR3 coding DNA: TGTGCCAGCAGTGACTCGTATGGGGAGACAGGGGTGCCCTACAATGAGCAGTTCTTC. Protein sequence: CASSDSYGETGVPYNEQFF.

The rearrangement joins TRBV7-9 to TRBJ2-1; 10 bases align to TRBD2. This CDR3 contains 16 residues. Germline V lookup: CDR1 SEHNR, CDR2 FQNEAQ (reference sequence). Trimming removed 2 bases from V and 4 bases from J; junction bases left unmatched: 5. The CDR3 DNA sequence: TGTGCCAGCAGCTTAACCAGGACTAGCGGATACAATGAGCAGTTCTTC. Its protein product is CASSLTRTSGYNEQFF. The full variable domain, in which reference TRBV7-9 and TRBJ2-1 provide the parts outside the CDR3, is DTGVSQNPRHKITKRGQNVTFRCDPISEHNRLYWYRQTLGQGPEFLTYFQNEAQLEKSRLLSDRFSAERPKGSFSTLEIQRTEQGDSAMYLCASSLTRTSGYNEQFFGPGTRLTVL.

This clone was found many times. The chain couples TRBV30 to TRBJ2-5, with a possible D match to TRBD1 (5 bases). Per germline, CDR1 GTSNPN and CDR2 SVGIG (reference sequence). The CDR3 runs 13 residues. The V end was cut by 3 bases, the J end by 4 bases, with 12 bases between. CDR3 residues: CAWRKGRAETQYF. Written as DNA, the CDR3 is TGTGCCTGGAGAAAGGGCAGGGCAGAGACCCAGTACTTC.

V usage is TRBV7-9 and J usage is TRBJ2-1; D might be TRBD1 (6 bases). Looked up from germline, CDR1 is SEHNR and CDR2 is FQNEAQ (reference sequence). Trimming left V 5 bases short and J 5 bases short, with 13 bases between. This CDR3 contains 14 residues. The CDR3 nucleotides read TGTGCCAGCAGCCCGCTAACAGGGCACAATGAGCAGTTCTTC. Protein sequence: CASSPLTGHNEQFF.

The gene calls are TRBV30 and TRBJ2-1, with a tentative D call TRBD2 (6 bases). The CDR3 is 14 amino acids. Germline values: CDR1 GTSNPN, CDR2 SVGIG (reference sequence). V was cut by 0 bases and J by 3 bases, with 9 bases left in between. The CDR3 spells CAWSVGGFYNEQFF. The CDR3 DNA is TGTGCCTGGAGTGTTGGGGGGTTCTACAATGAGCAGTTCTTC.

The chain has TRBV19 and TRBJ2-4; 9 bases match TRBD1. The V and J ends lost 5 bases and 8 bases, in that order; junction bases with no gene match: 7. The CDR3 consists of 14 residues. CDR1 is LNHDA and CDR2 is SQIVND in the germline V gene (reference sequence). The CDR3 coding sequence is TGTGCCAGTAGTTCCGGACAGGGGAGGTACATTCAGTACTTC. Protein product: CASSSGQGRYIQYF. The complete variable domain, with remaining parts taken from reference TRBV19 and TRBJ2-4, reads DGGITQSPKYLFRKEGQNVTLSCEQNLNHDAMYWYRQDPGQGLRLIYYSQIVNDFQKGDIAEGYSVSREKKESFPLTVTSAQKNPTAFYLCASSSGQGRYIQYFGAGTRLSVL.

Notes on this clone: This same CDR3 is encoded by further DNA sequences in the sample. This rearrangement joins TRBV5-1 to TRBJ1-4, with 8 bases lining up with TRBD1. The V segment lost 0 bases and the J segment 2 bases; nucleotides outside the gene matches: 0. The V gene's germline CDR1 is SGHRS and CDR2 YFSETQ. The CDR3 is 15 residues long. The CDR3: CASSLAGGTNEKLFF. The CDR3 nucleotides are TGCGCCAGCAGCTTGGCAGGGGGCACTAATGAAAAACTGTTTTTT.

The J gene is TRBJ1-1, the V gene TRBV30, with 9 bases that match TRBD1. The V gene end was trimmed by 2 bases and the J gene end by 4 bases; junction bases not matched to a gene: 5. Looked up from germline, CDR1 is GTSNPN and CDR2 is SVGIG (reference sequence). The CDR3 totals 14 residues. The CDR3 here is CAWSYTGGGTEAFF. In nucleotides, the CDR3 is TGTGCCTGGAGTTATACAGGGGGCGGCACTGAAGCTTTCTTT.

The rearrangement links TRBV10-2 to TRBJ2-1; 7 bases line up with TRBD1. V shed 6 bases and J 8 bases; nucleotides not matched to a gene: 4. CDR3 length equals 12 residues. In germline, CDR1 is WSHSY, CDR2 SAAADI. The CDR3 DNA is TGCGCCAGCAGCCCGACAGGGTATGAGCAGTTCTTC. This encodes CASSPTGYEQFF.

The chain has TRBV6-5 and TRBJ1-1; 9 positions agree with TRBD1. The CDR3 extends over 14 amino acids. Germline CDR1 and CDR2: MNHEY and SVGAGI. The J segment lost 4 bases and the V segment lost 6 bases, leaving 6 bases of the junction unmatched. In nucleotides, the CDR3 is TGTGCCAGCAGGAGACAGGGGGGAATCACTGAAGCTTTCTTT. Its protein product is CASRRQGGITEAFF.

In its sample, this clone was seen a few times. The rearrangement joins TRBV6-4 to TRBJ1-1, with 7 bases fitting TRBD1. Germline assignment: CDR1 MRHNA and CDR2 SNTAGT. This CDR3 region has 14 residues. Trimming took 6 bases from V and 3 from J; bases not matched to a gene: 7. The DNA of the CDR3 is TGTGCCAGCAGGCCACAGGGGTGGGACACTGAAGCTTTCTTT. Translated, it gives CASRPQGWDTEAFF.